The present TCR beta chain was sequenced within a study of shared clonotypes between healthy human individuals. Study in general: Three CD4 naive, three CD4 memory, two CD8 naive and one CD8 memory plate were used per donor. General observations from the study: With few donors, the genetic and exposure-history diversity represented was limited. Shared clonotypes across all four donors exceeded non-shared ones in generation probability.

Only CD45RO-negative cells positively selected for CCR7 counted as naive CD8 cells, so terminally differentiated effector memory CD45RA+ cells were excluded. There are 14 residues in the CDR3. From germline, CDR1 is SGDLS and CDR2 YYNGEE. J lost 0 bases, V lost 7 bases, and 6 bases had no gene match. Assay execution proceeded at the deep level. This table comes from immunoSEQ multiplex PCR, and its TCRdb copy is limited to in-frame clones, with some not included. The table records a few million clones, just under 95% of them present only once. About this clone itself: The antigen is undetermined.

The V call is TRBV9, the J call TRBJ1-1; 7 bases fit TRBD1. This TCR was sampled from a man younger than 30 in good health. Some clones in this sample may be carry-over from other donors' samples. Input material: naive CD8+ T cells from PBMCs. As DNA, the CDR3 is TGTGCCAGCGGCGGACAGGAGATGAACACTGAAGCTTTCTTT. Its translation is CASGGQEMNTEAFF.